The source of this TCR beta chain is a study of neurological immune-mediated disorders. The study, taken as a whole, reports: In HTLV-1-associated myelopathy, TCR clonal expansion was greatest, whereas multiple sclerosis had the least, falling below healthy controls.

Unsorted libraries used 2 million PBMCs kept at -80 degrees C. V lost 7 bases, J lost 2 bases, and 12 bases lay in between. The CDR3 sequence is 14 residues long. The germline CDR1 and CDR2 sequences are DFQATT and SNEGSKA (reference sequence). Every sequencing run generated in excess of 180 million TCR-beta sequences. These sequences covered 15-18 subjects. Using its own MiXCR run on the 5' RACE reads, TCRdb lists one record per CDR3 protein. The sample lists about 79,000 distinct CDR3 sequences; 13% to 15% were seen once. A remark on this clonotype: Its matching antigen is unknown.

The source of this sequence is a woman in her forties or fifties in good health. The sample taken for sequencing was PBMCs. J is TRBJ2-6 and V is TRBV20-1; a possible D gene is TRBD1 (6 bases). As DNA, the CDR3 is TGCAGTGGGCTAGACAGGACTGGGGCCAACGTCCTGACTTTC. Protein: CSGLDRTGANVLTF.